This T cell receptor beta chain was found in a study of blood T cell repertoires in COVID-19. Study context: The cDNA or gDNA used as material had been derived from T cells, B-cell-depleted T cells, or PBMCs.

The germline gives CDR1 LNHDA, CDR2 SQIVND (reference sequence). This CDR3 comprises 14 residues. Trimming pared 7 bases from V and 2 bases from J, leaving 14 bases between. Measured with immunoSEQ multiplex PCR; TCRdb has only the in-frame clones, and not every one. This table holds about 78,000 clones, over 70% found once. The V and J genes are TRBV19 and TRBJ2-5; D gene uncertain. Sequenced material: peripheral blood. This TCR was recovered from a human donor in a cohort sampled during active COVID-19. The chain's CDR3 is CASTPSGGQETQYF. CDR3 sequence (DNA): TGTGCCAGTACCCCGTCGGGTGGGCAAGAGACCCAGTACTTC.